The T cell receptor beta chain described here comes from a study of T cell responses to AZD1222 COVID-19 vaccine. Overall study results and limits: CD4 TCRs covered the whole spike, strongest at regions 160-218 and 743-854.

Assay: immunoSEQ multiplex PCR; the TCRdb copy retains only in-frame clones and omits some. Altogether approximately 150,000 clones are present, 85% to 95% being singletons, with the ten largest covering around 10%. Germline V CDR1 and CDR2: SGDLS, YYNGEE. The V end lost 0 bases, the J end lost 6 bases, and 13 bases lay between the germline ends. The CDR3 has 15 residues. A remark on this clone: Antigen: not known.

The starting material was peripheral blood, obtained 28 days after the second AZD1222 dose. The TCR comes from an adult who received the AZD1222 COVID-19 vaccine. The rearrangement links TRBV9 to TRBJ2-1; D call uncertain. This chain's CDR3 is CASSVEGFVGNEQFF. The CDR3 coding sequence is TGTGCCAGCAGCGTAGAAGGGTTCGTCGGCAATGAGCAGTTCTTC.